What follows are 19 T cell receptor beta chains derived from one specimen sequenced in a study. TCRdb re-derived calls from the RT-PCR reads in MiXCR, one entry per CDR3 protein. The sample shows hundreds of thousands of distinct CDR3 sequences, more than 13% of them seen only once. The material sequenced was memory CD4+ T cells from blood. These receptors all come from a female donor in good health, serving as a healthy control.

This clonotype was detected ten times or more. J is TRBJ2-3 and V is TRBV12-3 or TRBV12-4, with D possibly TRBD1 on 6 matching bases. The CDR3 loop spans 14 amino acids. The germline V and J ends were trimmed by 5 bases and 5 bases, with 14 bases remaining between them. The CDR3 protein is CASSLGLRGDTQYF. CDR3 DNA sequence: TGTGCCAGCAGTCTCGGACTCAGGGGAGATACGCAGTATTTT.

This clonotype was found a few times. This chain links TRBV4-1 with TRBJ2-1, with 12 bases aligning to TRBD2. J lost 16 bases, V lost 3 bases, and 13 bases had no gene match. The germline V gene encodes CDR1 MGHRA and CDR2 YSYEKL. The CDR3 is 15 amino acids. This chain's CDR3 is CASSQPPSGGARQFF. In nucleotides, the CDR3 is TGCGCCAGCAGCCAGCCCCCTAGCGGGGGGGCTAGGCAATTCTTC.

The chain joins TRBV6-5 to TRBJ2-5; tentative D call: TRBD2 (6 bases). CDR1 and CDR2 from the germline V gene are MNHEY and SVGAGI. Between the trimmed V and J ends, which lost 5 bases and 2 bases, there was a span of 15 bases. The length of the CDR3 is 15 residues. The CDR3 loop reads CASSPFRDFQETQYF. The CDR3 DNA reads as TGTGCCAGCAGTCCATTCCGGGACTTTCAAGAGACCCAGTACTTC.

In this sample, this clonotype turned up a few times. The V gene is TRBV11-2, the J gene TRBJ1-5; unclear D gene. Looked up from germline, CDR1 is SGHAT and CDR2 is FQNNGV. Between the trimmed V and J ends, which lost 11 bases and 7 bases, there was a span of 9 bases. CDR3 size: 10 residues. CDR3 protein: CAAEGQPQHF. Written as DNA, the CDR3 is TGTGCCGCGGAAGGGCAGCCCCAGCATTTT. Combining the CDR3 with reference TRBV11-2 and TRBJ1-5 gives the whole variable domain EAGVAQSPRYKIIEKRQSVAFWCNPISGHATLYWYQQILGQGPKLLIQFQNNGVVDDSQLPKDRFSAERLKGVDSTLKIQPAKLEDSAVYLCAAEGQPQHFGDGTRLSIL.

This clonotype was recorded a few times. The chain joins TRBV4-2 to TRBJ2-7; 7 nucleotides align to TRBD2. V lost 1 base and J lost 2; bases outside the gene matches: 5. The CDR3 sequence is 15 residues long. The V gene's germline CDR1 is LGHNA and CDR2 YNFKEQ. The CDR3 is CASSQVPSGPYEQYF. CDR3 nucleotides: TGTGCCAGCAGCCAAGTACCTAGCGGACCCTACGAGCAGTACTTC.

This clonotype showed up just a few times. CDR3 nucleotide sequence: TGCGCCAGCAGTGGTTCGGGGACTAGCTACGAGCAGTACTTC. Protein: CASSGSGTSYEQYF. The V and J genes are TRBV10-2 and TRBJ2-7; 8 bases are shared with TRBD2. Germline V gene sequence: CDR1 WSHSY, CDR2 SAAADI. The CDR3 is made up of 14 amino acids. The J segment lost 3 bases and the V segment lost 4 bases, leaving 5 bases of the junction unmatched.

J is TRBJ2-1 and V is TRBV25-1; 7 bases fit TRBD1. The V and J ends lost 6 bases and 2 bases, in that order; junction bases with no gene match: 7. Germline CDR1 is MGHDK and CDR2 is SYGVNS. This CDR3 region has 15 residues. CDR3 protein: CASRPRDSPYNEQFF. Written as DNA, the CDR3 is TGTGCCAGCAGGCCCCGGGACAGCCCCTACAATGAGCAGTTCTTC.

The J gene is TRBJ2-3, the V gene TRBV12-3 or TRBV12-4, with D possibly TRBD2 on 6 matching bases. V was cut by 2 bases and J by 5 bases, with 14 bases left in between. The CDR3 contains 15 residues. CDR3 in DNA: TGTGCCAGCAGTTTATGGGAGGAGAAAAAAGATACGCAGTATTTT. Amino acid sequence: CASSLWEEKKDTQYF.

This sequence joins TRBV11-2 and TRBJ2-2; 7 nucleotides agree with TRBD1. CDR3 length: 17 residues. V shed 4 bases and J 5 bases; nucleotides not matched to a gene: 13. Germline loops: CDR1 SGHAT, CDR2 FQNNGV. The CDR3 DNA follows: TGTGCCAGCAGCTCGAAAGGGACAGAGAAAAGGACCGGGGAGCTGTTTTTT. It yields the protein CASSSKGTEKRTGELFF.

This clonotype was recorded many times. The V and J genes are TRBV5-1 and TRBJ2-7; perhaps TRBD1 as D (5 bases). Germline CDR1 reads SGHRS; CDR2 reads YFSETQ. The CDR3 is made up of 14 amino acids. V was cut by 4 bases and J by 5 bases, with 16 bases left in between. The CDR3 reads CASSPARQTDEQYF. DNA of the CDR3: TGCGCCAGCAGCCCAGCCCGACAGACAGACGAGCAGTACTTC.

This clonotype was recorded a few times. The chain couples TRBV9 to TRBJ2-3, with 8 bases matching TRBD2. The CDR3 has 15 amino acids. Germline V gene sequence: CDR1 SGDLS, CDR2 YYNGEE. V dropped 2 bases and J dropped 2; count of bases not matched to a gene: 4. The CDR3 DNA sequence: TGTGCCAGCAGCGTGGGGACTAGGGTCACAGATACGCAGTATTTT. Translated, it gives CASSVGTRVTDTQYF.

The V call is TRBV9, the J call TRBJ2-7; 8 positions match TRBD1. The CDR3 covers 12 residues. Germline CDR1 and CDR2: SGDLS and YYNGEE. J lost 5 bases, V lost 3 bases, and 1 base had no gene match. The CDR3 here is CASSATGDEQYF. CDR3 DNA sequence: TGTGCCAGCAGCGCGACAGGGGACGAGCAGTACTTC.

This clonotype came up many times. This chain joins TRBV6-2 or TRBV6-3 and TRBJ2-7; 7 bases fit TRBD2. The CDR3 is made up of 16 amino acids. J was trimmed by 3 bases and V by 4 bases; bases with no gene match: 12. Germline CDR1 and CDR2: MNHEY and SVGEGT. This CDR3 reads CASSSLFSGRDYEQYF. CDR3 coding DNA: TGTGCCAGCAGTTCTCTTTTTAGCGGGCGCGACTACGAGCAGTACTTC.

This clonotype was picked up many times. The chain has TRBV4-2 and TRBJ1-1; 9 bases agree with TRBD1. The CDR3 sequence is 15 residues long. The V gene end was trimmed by 0 bases and the J gene end by 5 bases; junction bases not matched to a gene: 4. The germline CDR1 and CDR2 sequences are LGHNA and YNFKEQ. The CDR3 protein is CASSQDLTGGTEAFF. CDR3 nucleotides: TGTGCCAGCAGCCAAGACTTGACAGGGGGGACTGAAGCTTTCTTT.

This clonotype was seen repeatedly, ten times or more. The chain is built from TRBV20-1 and TRBJ2-5, with 7 nucleotides matching TRBD1. The CDR3 runs 12 residues. CDR1 and CDR2 from the germline V gene are DFQATT and SNEGSKA (reference sequence). CDR3 sequence (DNA): TGCAGCGCTGGGACAGCACAAGAGACCCAGTACTTC. It yields the protein CSAGTAQETQYF.

The chain employs TRBV20-1 and TRBJ1-5; 7 bases are a match to TRBD1. This CDR3 has 13 amino acids. Unmatched junction bases numbered 4, after V lost 4 bases and J lost 4 bases. Germline V lookup: CDR1 DFQATT, CDR2 SNEGSKA (reference sequence). The DNA for the CDR3 is TGCAGTGCTAAGGGACAGCTGAATCAGCCCCAGCATTTT. Translation gives CSAKGQLNQPQHF.

The table lists this clonotype with many counts. The chain joins TRBV4-2 to TRBJ1-2, with 9 bases aligning to TRBD1. Trimming took 0 bases from V and 4 from J; bases not matched to a gene: 6. CDR1 and CDR2 from the germline V gene are LGHNA and YNFKEQ. The CDR3 has 16 residues. CDR3 sequence reads: CASSQDSLDRGYGYTF. The CDR3 DNA follows: TGTGCCAGCAGCCAAGATTCATTGGACAGGGGCTATGGCTACACCTTC.

This clonotype came up a few times. The CDR3 reads CASSQEFARGSGELFF. The CDR3 nucleotides are TGCGCCAGCAGCCAAGAATTTGCCAGGGGATCCGGGGAGCTGTTTTTT. The chain joins TRBV4-3 to TRBJ2-2, with a possible D match to TRBD1 (6 bases). Germline V gives CDR1 LGHNA, CDR2 YSLEER. CDR3 length: 16 residues. Trimming pared 0 bases from V and 6 bases from J, leaving 14 bases between.

The rearrangement joins TRBV27 to TRBJ2-2; no reliable D call. The CDR3 length is 11 residues. Trimming pared 8 bases from V and 8 bases from J, leaving 9 bases between. CDR1 and CDR2 (germline): MNHEY, SMNVEV (reference sequence). In DNA, the CDR3 is TGTGCCAGCCTCCAATGGGGGGAGCTGTTTTTT. It translates to CASLQWGELFF.